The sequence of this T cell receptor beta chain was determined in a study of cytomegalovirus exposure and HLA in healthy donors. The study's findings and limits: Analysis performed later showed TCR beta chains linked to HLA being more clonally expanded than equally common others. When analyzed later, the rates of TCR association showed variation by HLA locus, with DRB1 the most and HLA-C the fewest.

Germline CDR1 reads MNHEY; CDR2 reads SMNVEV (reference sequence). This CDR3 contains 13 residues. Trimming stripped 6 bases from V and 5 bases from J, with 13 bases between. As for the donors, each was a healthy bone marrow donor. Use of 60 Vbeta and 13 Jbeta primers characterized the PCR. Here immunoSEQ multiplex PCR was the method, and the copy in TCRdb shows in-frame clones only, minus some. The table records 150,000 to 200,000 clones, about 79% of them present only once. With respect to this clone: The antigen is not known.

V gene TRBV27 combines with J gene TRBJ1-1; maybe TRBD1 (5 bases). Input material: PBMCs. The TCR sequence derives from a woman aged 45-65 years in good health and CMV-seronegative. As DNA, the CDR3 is TGTGCCAGCAGCCGGGGGGGGGAGACTGAAGCTTTCTTT. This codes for CASSRGGETEAFF.